A single sample is the source of the 20 T cell receptor beta chains below, sequenced in a study of shared T cell receptors in the human thymus. Assay used: immunoSEQ multiplex PCR; TCRdb lists only in-frame clones, some missing. The sample has fewer than 700,000 clones, around 89% seen once. This sample was also put to use in a study of human thymus T cells.

The sample was thymocytes. Receptors originate from a boy under three years old with a congenital heart defect.

The chain links TRBV28 to TRBJ2-7; possible D gene TRBD1, 6 bases. Trimming left V 6 bases short and J 7 bases short, with 16 bases between. The length of the CDR3 is 13 residues. CDR1 and CDR2 (germline): MDHEN, SYDVKM. The CDR3: CASSRQEGDEQYF. In nucleotides, the CDR3 is TGTGCCAGCAGCCGACAGGAAGGGGATGAGCAGTACTTC.

This sequence joins TRBV19 and TRBJ1-2; TRBD1 is a possible D gene (6 bases). V dropped 3 bases and J dropped 3 bases, with 14 bases sitting between them. CDR3 length: 15 residues. CDR1 and CDR2 (germline): LNHDA, SQIVND (reference sequence). In DNA, the CDR3 is TGTGCCAGTAGTATGCCCTCAGACAGGCACTATGGCTACACCTTC. Residues: CASSMPSDRHYGYTF.

This chain joins TRBV4-3 and TRBJ2-5; 16 bases line up with TRBD2. The tail of the sequence fits TRBJ2-7 better, so the J call may be wrong. From germline, CDR1 is LGHNA and CDR2 YSLEER. The CDR3 contains 19 residues. The CDR3 nucleotides are TGCGCCAGCAGCCAGTTTCCCCTTCCGGGACTAGCGGGAGGGTACGAGCAGTACTTC. It specifies CASSQFPLPGLAGGYEQYF.

V gene TRBV11-2 combines with J gene TRBJ2-7, with 11 bases lining up with TRBD2. V gave up 5 bases and J gave up 2 bases; unmatched junction bases: 11. Per the germline V gene, CDR1 is SGHAT and CDR2 is FQNNGV. The CDR3 is 17 residues long. The CDR3 reads CASSPAGASGRPYEQYF. The CDR3 DNA sequence: TGTGCCAGCAGCCCAGCTGGTGCTAGCGGGAGGCCCTACGAGCAGTACTTC.

The CDR3 is CASSTLTSGRIYEQYF. The CDR3 region has the DNA TGTGCCAGCAGCACCCTCACTAGCGGACGAATCTACGAGCAGTACTTC. The rearrangement joins TRBV5-4 to TRBJ2-7; 8 nucleotides line up with TRBD2. The CDR3 sequence is 16 residues long. The germline gives CDR1 SGHNT, CDR2 YYREEE (reference sequence). V shed 4 bases and J 3 bases; nucleotides not matched to a gene: 12.

The chain employs TRBV2 and TRBJ2-5, with 10 bases that match TRBD1. Losses at the gene ends were 6 bases for V and 5 bases for J; bases not matched to a gene: 9. Germline CDR1 reads SNHLY; CDR2 reads FYNNEI. This CDR3 has 15 residues. The CDR3: CASRPGQGIGETQYF. The DNA for the CDR3 is TGTGCCAGCAGGCCGGGACAGGGGATAGGGGAGACCCAGTACTTC.

The chain employs TRBV15 and TRBJ2-1; maybe TRBD1 (7 bases). Trimming took 8 bases from V and 4 from J, leaving 12 bases between them. The germline V gene encodes CDR1 LNHNV and CDR2 YYDKDF (reference sequence). CDR3 length equals 13 residues. This CDR3 reads CATGSGGYNEQFF. CDR3 DNA: TGTGCCACCGGGTCAGGGGGGTACAATGAGCAGTTCTTC.

The table lists this clone with a few counts. The chain uses TRBV5-4 and TRBJ1-3; 7 bases line up with TRBD1. The J segment lost 0 bases and the V segment lost 4 bases, leaving 13 bases of the junction unmatched. From germline, CDR1 is SGHNT and CDR2 YYREEE (reference sequence). The CDR3 totals 18 residues. The CDR3 DNA sequence: TGTGCCAGCAGCGACGGAGGCGCAGGGGGAGTCTCTGGAAACACCATATATTTT. This sequence encodes CASSDGGAGGVSGNTIYF.

The chain couples TRBV15 to TRBJ2-7; 10 nucleotides agree with TRBD2. The CDR3 contains 17 residues. Germline-derived CDR1 and CDR2 are LNHNV and YYDKDF (reference sequence). Trimming took 8 bases from V and 2 from J; bases not matched to a gene: 15. The CDR3 bases are TGTGCCACCCAACCAGTTTCCAGGACTAGCGGCGCCTACGAGCAGTACTTC. Amino acids: CATQPVSRTSGAYEQYF.

The chain carries TRBV5-1 and TRBJ2-6, with TRBD2 matching over 7 bases. V shed 3 bases and J 1 base; nucleotides not matched to a gene: 4. This CDR3 comprises 16 residues. Per the germline V gene, CDR1 is SGHRS and CDR2 is YFSETQ. CDR3 coding DNA: TGCGCCAGCAGCTGGGAGGGTGGATCTGGGGCCAACGTCCTGACTTTC. As protein: CASSWEGGSGANVLTF.

The chain is built from TRBV28 and TRBJ2-7; tentative D call: TRBD1 (5 bases). The CDR3 is 15 amino acids. Trimming took 6 bases from V and 5 from J, leaving 20 bases between them. CDR1 and CDR2 (germline): MDHEN, SYDVKM. The CDR3 loop reads CASRFLQEKWDEQYF. The CDR3 DNA sequence: TGTGCCAGCAGGTTCCTACAGGAGAAGTGGGACGAGCAGTACTTC.

The V gene is TRBV7-8, the J gene TRBJ1-2, with D hard to call. The CDR3 is 15 amino acids. Germline-derived CDR1 and CDR2 are SGHVS and FQNEAQ. V was cut by 5 bases and J by 4 bases, with 17 bases left in between. CDR3 DNA: TGTGCCAGCAGCCCCGATTTGGAGGCACTCTATGGCTACACCTTC. It is translated as CASSPDLEALYGYTF. Filled out from reference TRBV7-8 and TRBJ1-2, the complete variable domain reads GAGVSQSPRYKVAKRGQDVALRCDPISGHVSLFWYQQALGQGPEFLTYFQNEAQLDKSGLPSDRFFAERPEGSVSTLKIQRTQQEDSAVYLCASSPDLEALYGYTFGSGTRLTVV.

The chain has TRBV4-3 and TRBJ2-2; maybe TRBD2 (7 bases). Germline V CDR1 and CDR2: LGHNA, YSLEER. This CDR3 region has 20 residues. Trimming took off 4 bases at V and 1 base at J, with 25 bases between the two ends. The CDR3 coding sequence is TGCGCCAGCAGCCCCCAAATTAACGGGGGGCGGTACCTGAACACCGGGGAGCTGTTTTTT. It yields the protein CASSPQINGGRYLNTGELFF.

The V gene is TRBV27, the J gene TRBJ2-1; 8 bases are a match to TRBD2. Germline assignment: CDR1 MNHEY and CDR2 SMNVEV (reference sequence). The V gene end was trimmed by 4 bases and the J gene end by 7 bases; junction bases not matched to a gene: 9. The CDR3 sequence is 15 residues long. CDR3 in amino acids: CASSSAGVFGNEQFF. As DNA, the CDR3 is TGTGCCAGCAGTTCAGCGGGAGTGTTCGGGAATGAGCAGTTCTTC.

This clone was observed a single time. The J gene is TRBJ2-1, the V gene TRBV28; 10 bases are shared with TRBD2. Germline assignment: CDR1 MDHEN and CDR2 SYDVKM. The CDR3 spans 19 residues. J gave up 0 bases and V 1 base, and 9 bases lay outside the gene matches. CDR3 sequence: CASSLSVSGRRRSYNEQFF. In DNA form, the CDR3 reads TGTGCCAGCAGTTTATCGGTTAGCGGGAGGCGACGCTCCTACAATGAGCAGTTCTTC.

The gene calls are TRBV28 and TRBJ2-6, with D maybe TRBD1 (5 bases). Trimming cost V 5 bases and J 3 bases, with 11 bases left between them. Germline assignment: CDR1 MDHEN and CDR2 SYDVKM. The CDR3 runs to 15 residues. The DNA of the CDR3 is TGTGCCAGCAGTAGGGGCCGGGTTGGGGCCAACGTCCTGACTTTC. This sequence encodes CASSRGRVGANVLTF.

The V and J genes are TRBV5-1 and TRBJ2-7; 7 nucleotides align to TRBD2. The CDR3 consists of 15 residues. Losses at the gene ends were 4 bases for V and 5 bases for J; bases not matched to a gene: 12. The germline gives CDR1 SGHRS, CDR2 YFSETQ. The CDR3, as DNA: TGCGCCAGCAGCGACCCCTTTAGCGGGCCCGACGAGCAGTACTTC. Protein sequence: CASSDPFSGPDEQYF.

The genes are TRBV27 and TRBJ1-3; D might be TRBD1 (6 bases). Germline V gene data show CDR1 as MNHEY and CDR2 as SMNVEV (reference sequence). Trimming shortened V by 4 bases and J by 0 bases, and 19 bases separated the two germline ends. The CDR3 is 18 amino acids. CDR3 amino acids: CASSSMGAGPPSGNTIYF. In nucleotides, the CDR3 is TGTGCCAGCAGTTCCATGGGGGCAGGTCCTCCCTCTGGAAACACCATATATTTT.

V usage is TRBV5-4 and J usage is TRBJ2-3; perhaps TRBD1 as D (6 bases). Germline V lookup: CDR1 SGHNT, CDR2 YYREEE (reference sequence). This CDR3 has 17 residues. V lost 3 bases and J 2 bases, leaving 19 bases between the germline ends. The CDR3 loop is CASSSGRGLGPTDTQYF. As DNA, the CDR3 is TGTGCCAGCAGCTCCGGCAGGGGCCTGGGGCCCACAGATACGCAGTATTTT.

This clone has more than one count but fewer than ten. V usage is TRBV6-4 and J usage is TRBJ1-5, with TRBD1 as a possible D gene (5 bases). CDR1 MRHNA and CDR2 SNTAGT come from the germline V gene. V was cut by 11 bases and J by 9 bases, with 17 bases left in between. The CDR3 has 12 amino acids. The CDR3: CALRRGTGPQHF. The CDR3 DNA reads as TGTGCCCTCAGGCGGGGGACTGGGCCCCAGCATTTT.